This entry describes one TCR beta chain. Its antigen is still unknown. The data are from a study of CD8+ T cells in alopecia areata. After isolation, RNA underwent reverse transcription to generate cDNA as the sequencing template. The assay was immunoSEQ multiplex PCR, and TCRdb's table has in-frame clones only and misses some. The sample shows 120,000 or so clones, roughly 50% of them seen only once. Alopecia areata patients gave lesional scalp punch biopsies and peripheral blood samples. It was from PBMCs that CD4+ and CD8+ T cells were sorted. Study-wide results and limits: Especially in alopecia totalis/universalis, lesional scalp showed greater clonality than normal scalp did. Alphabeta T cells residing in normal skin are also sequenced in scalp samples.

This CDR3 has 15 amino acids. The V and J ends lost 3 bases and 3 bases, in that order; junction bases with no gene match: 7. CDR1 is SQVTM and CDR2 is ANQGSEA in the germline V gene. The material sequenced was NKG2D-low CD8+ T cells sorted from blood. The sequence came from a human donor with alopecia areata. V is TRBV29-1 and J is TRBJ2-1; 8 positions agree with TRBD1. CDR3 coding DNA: TGCAGCGTTGATAGTCCCAGGGGGCTCTACAATGAGCAGTTCTTC. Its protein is CSVDSPRGLYNEQFF.